What follows are 20 T cell receptor beta chains derived from one specimen sequenced in a study of beta chain features in type 1 diabetes. Expressed TCRB transcripts were sequenced because the entire RNA isolate underwent reverse transcription. Clones were sequenced by immunoSEQ multiplex PCR, and TCRdb holds only the in-frame ones, with some missing. The sample yields over 500,000 clones, about a sixth seen once. Sequencing used naive CD4+ T cells from blood. These receptors all come from a man aged 18 to 30 in good health.

CDR3 bases: TGTGCCAGCAGTTTATCTGGGCGGTTTGGCTACACCTTC. It yields the protein CASSLSGRFGYTF. The J gene is TRBJ1-2, the V gene TRBV27; D call uncertain. CDR3 size: 13 residues. CDR1 and CDR2 (germline): MNHEY, SMNVEV (reference sequence). Trimming stripped 0 bases from V and 7 bases from J, with 9 bases between.

This clone was picked up a small number of times. This chain uses TRBV13 with TRBJ2-3, with 11 bases lining up with TRBD2. The CDR3 length is 16 residues. With V trimmed by 5 bases and J by 1 base, 5 bases remained unmatched. CDR1 PRHDT and CDR2 FYEKMQ come from the germline V gene (reference sequence). This chain's CDR3 is CASSPGGLAGTDTQYF. DNA for the CDR3: TGTGCCAGCAGCCCGGGGGGACTAGCGGGCACAGATACGCAGTATTTT.

This clone was observed a handful of times. The chain couples TRBV10-3 to TRBJ2-6; D gene uncertain. Per the germline V gene, CDR1 is ENHRY and CDR2 is SYGVKD. This CDR3 has 15 amino acids. Trimming took 10 bases from V and 3 from J, leaving 16 bases between them. In DNA form, the CDR3 reads TGTGCCACCCTGGACCTCGACTTTGGGGCCAACGTCCTGACTTTC. Protein product: CATLDLDFGANVLTF.

This clone showed up just a few times. This chain connects TRBV4-3 to TRBJ2-5; D remains ambiguous. The CDR3 contains 14 residues. Germline CDR1 reads LGHNA; CDR2 reads YSLEER. Trimming stripped 1 base from V and 2 bases from J, with 8 bases between. The CDR3 nucleotides read TGCGCCAGCAGCCAAGCCCAGCGACAAGAGACCCAGTACTTC. Protein sequence: CASSQAQRQETQYF.

The chain employs TRBV29-1 and TRBJ2-1, with 8 bases that match TRBD2. Germline CDR1 SQVTM, CDR2 ANQGSEA. The V segment lost 5 bases and the J segment 10 bases; nucleotides outside the gene matches: 4. The CDR3 is made up of 11 amino acids. Written as DNA, the CDR3 is TGCAGCGTTACTTTAGCGGGAGAGCAGTTCTTC. The encoded protein is CSVTLAGEQFF.

The rearrangement joins TRBV6-5 to TRBJ2-2; the match to TRBD1 covers 8 bases. This CDR3 is 15 amino acids long. The V gene end was trimmed by 6 bases and the J gene end by 0 bases; junction bases not matched to a gene: 3. Germline assignment: CDR1 MNHEY and CDR2 SVGAGI. DNA of the CDR3: TGTGCCAGCAGCCGGGACAGGCCGAACACCGGGGAGCTGTTTTTT. Encoded protein: CASSRDRPNTGELFF.

The V and J genes are TRBV9 and TRBJ1-5; D may be TRBD1 (5 bases). V dropped 0 bases and J dropped 6 bases, with 13 bases sitting between them. CDR1 is SGDLS and CDR2 is YYNGEE in the germline V gene. The CDR3 extends over 15 amino acids. CDR3 in DNA: TGTGCCAGCAGCGTAGGGGGCACGGTGAGTCAGCCCCAGCATTTT. This codes for CASSVGGTVSQPQHF.

This clone was counted a few times. The chain uses TRBV7-8 and TRBJ2-5; TRBD2 aligns across 8 bases. Looked up from germline, CDR1 is SGHVS and CDR2 is FQNEAQ. This CDR3 is 14 amino acids long. Trimming removed 4 bases from V and 5 bases from J; junction bases left unmatched: 6. CDR3 bases: TGTGCCAGCAGCTACCGCGGGGGGCGGGAGACCCAGTACTTC. It is translated as CASSYRGGRETQYF.

This clone has just a few counts. The CDR3 is CASSLEGEKLFF. The CDR3 DNA sequence: TGTGCCAGCTCCCTTGAAGGCGAAAAACTGTTTTTT. V and J are TRBV18 and TRBJ1-4; D not certain. The CDR3 spans 12 residues. CDR1 is KGHSH, CDR2 LQKENI, per germline. Trimming pared 6 bases from V and 8 bases from J, leaving 10 bases between.

About this clone itself: Other DNA sequences in the sample encode the same CDR3. This chain links TRBV19 with TRBJ2-2, with TRBD1 matching 7 bases. The germline V gene encodes CDR1 LNHDA and CDR2 SQIVND (reference sequence). The ends lost 6 bases at V and 1 base at J; junction bases unmatched: 2. This CDR3 is 14 amino acids long. CDR3 sequence reads: CASRRTGNTGELFF. In DNA, the CDR3 is TGTGCCAGTAGACGGACAGGGAACACCGGGGAGCTGTTTTTT.

This clone has more than one count but fewer than ten. V and J are TRBV14 and TRBJ1-1, with 7 nucleotides matching TRBD1. Trimming took 4 bases from V and 0 from J; bases not matched to a gene: 5. This CDR3 is 15 amino acids long. The germline gives CDR1 SGHDN, CDR2 FVKESK. The CDR3 sequence: CASSLQQGLNTEAFF. Here the CDR3 DNA reads TGTGCCAGCAGCCTCCAACAGGGGCTGAACACTGAAGCTTTCTTT. Looking up the rest from reference TRBV14 and TRBJ1-1 gives the full variable domain: EAGVTQFPSHSVIEKGQTVTLRCDPISGHDNLYWYRRVMGKEIKFLLHFVKESKQDESGMPNNRFLAERTGGTYSTLKVQPAELEDSGVYFCASSLQQGLNTEAFFGQGTRLTVV.

The V gene is TRBV10-3, the J gene TRBJ1-1; TRBD1 might be the D (5 bases). V lost 8 bases to trimming and J lost 8 bases, with 27 bases between them. CDR1 is ENHRY and CDR2 is SYGVKD in the germline V gene. CDR3 length equals 16 residues. CDR3 DNA sequence: TGTGCCATCTCGGGGGTACGAGGAGGGGTTCTCGCCGAAGCTTTCTTT. It is translated as CAISGVRGGVLAEAFF.

In its sample, this clone was seen a few times. The chain carries TRBV29-1 and TRBJ1-1, with a tentative D call TRBD1 (5 bases). The V end lost 5 bases, the J end lost 7 bases, and 17 bases lay between the germline ends. Germline V lookup: CDR1 SQVTM, CDR2 ANQGSEA. CDR3 length: 13 amino acids. CDR3 protein: CSVYGWDGSEAFF. Here the CDR3 DNA reads TGCAGCGTTTATGGGTGGGACGGGAGTGAAGCTTTCTTT.

A few counts support this clone. Different DNA sequences within this sample yield the same CDR3. The chain links TRBV7-9 to TRBJ2-7, with a possible D match to TRBD1 (5 bases). This CDR3 comprises 14 residues. Per germline, CDR1 SEHNR and CDR2 FQNEAQ (reference sequence). V shed 1 base and J shed 1 base, with 8 bases lying between them. CDR3: CASSLGQSSYEQYF. Here the CDR3 DNA reads TGTGCCAGCAGCTTAGGACAGTCTTCCTACGAGCAGTACTTC.

The sample holds a few counts of this clone. The chain uses TRBV2 and TRBJ1-2, with TRBD1 identical over 8 bases. Germline loops: CDR1 SNHLY, CDR2 FYNNEI. This CDR3 has 14 residues. V lost 6 bases and J lost 2; bases outside the gene matches: 5. The CDR3 loop reads CASRLRQGNYGYTF. CDR3 nucleotides: TGTGCCAGCAGACTTAGACAGGGGAACTATGGCTACACCTTC.

In its sample, this clone was seen a few times. Distinct nucleotide sequences in the sample also encode this CDR3. This CDR3 is CASSPDRGTDTQYF. The CDR3 nucleotides are TGTGCCAGCTCACCGGACAGGGGCACAGATACGCAGTATTTT. The genes are TRBV18 and TRBJ2-3; 8 bases are a match to TRBD1. Germline loops: CDR1 KGHSH, CDR2 LQKENI. V gave up 3 bases and J gave up 1 base; unmatched junction bases: 0. CDR3 length: 14 residues. Supplemented by reference TRBV18 and TRBJ2-3, the full variable domain reads NAGVMQNPRHLVRRRGQEARLRCSPMKGHSHVYWYRQLPEEGLKFMVYLQKENIIDESGMPKERFSAEFPKEGPSILRIQQVVRGDSAAYFCASSPDRGTDTQYFGPGTRLTVL.

This clone was seen a few times. This chain links TRBV7-3 with TRBJ1-1; possible D gene TRBD1, 6 bases. Trimming pared 2 bases from V and 7 bases from J, leaving 11 bases between. The germline V gene encodes CDR1 SGHTA and CDR2 FQGTGA. This CDR3 is built from 13 residues. The CDR3 nucleotides read TGTGCCAGCAGCTTAGCGGGGGCCAATGAAGCTTTCTTT. Residues: CASSLAGANEAFF.

This clone was seen only a few times. The V call is TRBV5-1, the J call TRBJ2-7, with TRBD2 as a possible D gene (6 bases). In germline, CDR1 is SGHRS, CDR2 YFSETQ. CDR3 length: 15 amino acids. Trimming shortened V by 3 bases and J by 3 bases, and 16 bases separated the two germline ends. DNA of the CDR3: TGCGCCAGCAGCTGGGGCGGGACGACCTTCTACGAGCAGTACTTC. This encodes CASSWGGTTFYEQYF.

This clone was seen a handful of times. The chain recombines TRBV6-5 with TRBJ1-2; possibly TRBD1 for D (5 bases). CDR1 is MNHEY and CDR2 is SVGAGI in the germline V gene. The germline V and J ends were trimmed by 6 bases and 5 bases, with 19 bases remaining between them. The CDR3 runs to 15 residues. The CDR3 loop reads CASSRGAGTGYGYTF. The CDR3 DNA reads as TGTGCCAGCAGCCGAGGAGCCGGGACGGGGTATGGCTACACCTTC.

The chain has TRBV7-2 and TRBJ1-5; D possibly corresponds to TRBD1 (5 bases). V lost 7 bases and J lost 2, with 12 bases in between. Germline-derived CDR1 and CDR2 are SGHTA and FQGNSA. This CDR3 is built from 14 residues. The CDR3 loop is CASTLRGGNQPQHF. CDR3 in DNA: TGTGCCAGCACCCTGAGGGGAGGCAATCAGCCCCAGCATTTT.